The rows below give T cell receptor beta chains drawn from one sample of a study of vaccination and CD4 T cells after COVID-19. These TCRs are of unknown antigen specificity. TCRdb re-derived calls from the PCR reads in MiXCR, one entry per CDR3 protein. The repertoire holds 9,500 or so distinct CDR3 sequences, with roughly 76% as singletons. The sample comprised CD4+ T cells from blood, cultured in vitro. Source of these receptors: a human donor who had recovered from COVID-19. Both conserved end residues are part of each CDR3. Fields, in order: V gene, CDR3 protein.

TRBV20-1 CSARAQGGQPQHF
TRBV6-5 CASSYSTGGEGDTQYF
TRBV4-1 CASSQDGRNEQFF
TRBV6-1 CASNNRGRSEAFF
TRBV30 CAWSAGGTNYGYTF
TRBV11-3 CASSFGLAGESSYEQYF
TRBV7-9 CASSLGQGRNSPLHF
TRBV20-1 CSASAGLAGGTDTQYF
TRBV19 CASSRDRGYGYTF
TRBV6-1 CASRGQGAGANVLTF
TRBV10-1 CASSPTGTSNQPQHF
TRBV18 CASSPGTSGQETQYF
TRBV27 CASSPRDRGNSPLHF
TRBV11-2 CASSWIRGISYEQYF
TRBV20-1 CSATVPPGTEAFF
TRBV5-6 CASSPSGAGAYNEQFF
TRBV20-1 CSARDRAGRDYGYTF
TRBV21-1 CASSKQPGLLNQPQHF
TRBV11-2 CASSPGPTGELFF
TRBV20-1 CSARLAGLYEQYF
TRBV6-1 CASSETTTDTQYF
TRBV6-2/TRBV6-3 CASSYSGGGPQHF